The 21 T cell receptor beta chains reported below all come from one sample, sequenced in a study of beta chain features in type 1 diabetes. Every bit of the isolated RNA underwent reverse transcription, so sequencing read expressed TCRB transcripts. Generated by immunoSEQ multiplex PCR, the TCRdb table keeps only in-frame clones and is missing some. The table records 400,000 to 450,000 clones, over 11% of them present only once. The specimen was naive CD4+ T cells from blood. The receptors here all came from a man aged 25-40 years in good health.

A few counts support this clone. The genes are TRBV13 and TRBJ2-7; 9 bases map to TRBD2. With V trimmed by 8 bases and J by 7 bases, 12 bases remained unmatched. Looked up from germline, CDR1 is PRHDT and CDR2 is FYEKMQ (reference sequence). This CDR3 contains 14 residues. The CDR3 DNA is TGTGCCAGCGGCGGTGGGGCAGCGGGAGGAGAGCAGTACGTC. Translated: CASGGGAAGGEQYV.

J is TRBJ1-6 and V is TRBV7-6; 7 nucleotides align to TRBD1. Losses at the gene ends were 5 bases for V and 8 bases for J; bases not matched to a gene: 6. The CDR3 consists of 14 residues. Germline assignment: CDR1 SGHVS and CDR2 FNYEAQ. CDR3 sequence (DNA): TGTGCCAGCAGCCGAGACAGGGCATATTCACCCCTCCACTTT. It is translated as CASSRDRAYSPLHF.

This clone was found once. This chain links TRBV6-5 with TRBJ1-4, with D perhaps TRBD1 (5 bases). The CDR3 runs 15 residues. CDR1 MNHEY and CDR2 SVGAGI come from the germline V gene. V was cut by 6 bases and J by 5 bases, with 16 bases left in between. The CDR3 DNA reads TGTGCCAGCAGCCCCTCGGGACGGACCAATGAAAAACTGTTTTTT. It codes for CASSPSGRTNEKLFF.

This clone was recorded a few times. CDR3 bases: TGCGCCAGCAGCCAAGATTCTGTCACAGATACGCAGTATTTT. Protein sequence: CASSQDSVTDTQYF. The rearrangement links TRBV4-3 to TRBJ2-3; D is ambiguous. V lost 0 bases to trimming and J lost 2 bases, with 6 bases between them. This CDR3 spans 14 amino acids. Germline V lookup: CDR1 LGHNA, CDR2 YSLEER.

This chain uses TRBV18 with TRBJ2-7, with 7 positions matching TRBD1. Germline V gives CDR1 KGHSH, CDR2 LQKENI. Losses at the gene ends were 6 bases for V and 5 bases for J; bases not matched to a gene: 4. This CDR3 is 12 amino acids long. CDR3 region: CASSPTGDEQYV. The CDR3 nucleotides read TGTGCCAGCTCCCCTACAGGGGACGAGCAGTACGTC.

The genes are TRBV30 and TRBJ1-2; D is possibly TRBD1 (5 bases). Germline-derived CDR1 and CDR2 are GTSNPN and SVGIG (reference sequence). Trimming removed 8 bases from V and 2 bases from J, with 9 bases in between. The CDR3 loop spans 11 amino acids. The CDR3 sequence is CAEAGNYGYTF. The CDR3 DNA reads TGTGCCGAGGCAGGGAACTATGGCTACACCTTC.

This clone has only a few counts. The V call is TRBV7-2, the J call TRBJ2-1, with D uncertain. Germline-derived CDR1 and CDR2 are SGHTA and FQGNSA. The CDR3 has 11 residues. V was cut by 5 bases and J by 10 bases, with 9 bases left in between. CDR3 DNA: TGTGCCAGCAGCCCTGGGTGGGAGCAGTTCTTC. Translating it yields CASSPGWEQFF. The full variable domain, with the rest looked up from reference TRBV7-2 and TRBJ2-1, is GAGVSQSPSNKVTEKGKDVELRCDPISGHTALYWYRQSLGQGLEFLIYFQGNSAPDKSGLPSDRFSAERTGGSVSTLTIQRTQQEDSAVYLCASSPGWEQFFGPGTRLTVL.

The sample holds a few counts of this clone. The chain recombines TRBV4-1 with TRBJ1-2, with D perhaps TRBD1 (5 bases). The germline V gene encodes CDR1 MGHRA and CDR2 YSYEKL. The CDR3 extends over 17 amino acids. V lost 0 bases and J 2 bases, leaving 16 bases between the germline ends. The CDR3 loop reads CASSQDSIMGDNYGYTF. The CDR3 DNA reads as TGCGCCAGCAGCCAAGATTCGATCATGGGGGACAACTATGGCTACACCTTC.

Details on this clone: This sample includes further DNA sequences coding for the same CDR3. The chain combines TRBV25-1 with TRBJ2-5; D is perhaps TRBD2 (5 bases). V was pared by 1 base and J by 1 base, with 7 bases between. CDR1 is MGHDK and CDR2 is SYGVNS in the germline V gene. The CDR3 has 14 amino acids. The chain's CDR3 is CASSESRVQETQYF. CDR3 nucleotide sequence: TGTGCCAGCAGTGAATCGCGGGTCCAAGAGACCCAGTACTTC. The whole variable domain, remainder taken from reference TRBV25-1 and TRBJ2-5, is EADIYQTPRYLVIGTGKKITLECSQTMGHDKMYWYQQDPGMELHLIHYSYGVNSTEKGDLSSESTVSRIRTEHFPLTLESARPSHTSQYLCASSESRVQETQYFGPGTRLLVL.

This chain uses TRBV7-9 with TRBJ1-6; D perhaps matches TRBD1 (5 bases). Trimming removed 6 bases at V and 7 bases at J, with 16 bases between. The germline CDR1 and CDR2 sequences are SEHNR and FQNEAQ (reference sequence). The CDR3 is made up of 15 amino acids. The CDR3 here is CASRRDRGTNSPLHF. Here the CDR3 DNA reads TGTGCCAGCAGACGCGACAGAGGAACCAATTCACCCCTCCACTTT.

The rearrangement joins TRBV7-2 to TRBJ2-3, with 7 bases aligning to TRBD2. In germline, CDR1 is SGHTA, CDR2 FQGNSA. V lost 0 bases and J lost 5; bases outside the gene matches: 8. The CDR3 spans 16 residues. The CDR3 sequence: CASSLARTGGGDTQYF. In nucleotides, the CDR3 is TGTGCCAGCAGCTTAGCGCGGACGGGAGGCGGAGATACGCAGTATTTT.

The CDR3 DNA reads as TGTGCCAGCAGAAAAAGACAGCTGGAATACAATGAGCAGTTCTTC. Its protein product is CASRKRQLEYNEQFF. The gene calls are TRBV6-5 and TRBJ2-1; D perhaps matches TRBD1 (5 bases). There are 15 residues in the CDR3. V was pared by 6 bases and J by 4 bases, with 16 bases between. Looked up from germline, CDR1 is MNHEY and CDR2 is SVGAGI.

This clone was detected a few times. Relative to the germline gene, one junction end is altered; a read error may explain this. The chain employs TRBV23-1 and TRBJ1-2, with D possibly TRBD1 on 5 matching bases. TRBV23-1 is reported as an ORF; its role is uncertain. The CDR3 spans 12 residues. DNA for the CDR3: TGCGCCAGCAGTCAATCGGGGGACTCAACCAACTTC. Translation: CASSQSGDSTNF.

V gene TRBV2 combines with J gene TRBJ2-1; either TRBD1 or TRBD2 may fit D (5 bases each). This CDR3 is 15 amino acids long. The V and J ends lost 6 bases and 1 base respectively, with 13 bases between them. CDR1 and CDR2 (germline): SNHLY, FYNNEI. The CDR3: CASRRGTISYNEQFF. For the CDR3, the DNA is TGTGCCAGCAGAAGAGGGACGATATCCTACAATGAGCAGTTCTTC. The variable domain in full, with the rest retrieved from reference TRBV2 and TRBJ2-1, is EPEVTQTPSHQVTQMGQEVILRCVPISNHLYFYWYRQILGQKVEFLVSFYNNEISEKSEIFDDQFSVERPDGSNFTLKIRSTKLEDSAMYFCASRRGTISYNEQFFGPGTRLTVL.

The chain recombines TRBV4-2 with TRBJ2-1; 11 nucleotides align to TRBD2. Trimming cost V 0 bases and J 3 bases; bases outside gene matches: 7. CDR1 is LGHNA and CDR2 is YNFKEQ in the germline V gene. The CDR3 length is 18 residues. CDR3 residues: CASSQEHSGRGIYNEQFF. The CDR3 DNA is TGTGCCAGCAGCCAAGAGCATAGCGGGAGGGGTATCTACAATGAGCAGTTCTTC.

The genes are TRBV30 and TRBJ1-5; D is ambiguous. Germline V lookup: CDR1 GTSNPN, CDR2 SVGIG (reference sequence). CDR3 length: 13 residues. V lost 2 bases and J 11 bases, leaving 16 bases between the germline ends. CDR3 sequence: CAWSPDGWESQHF. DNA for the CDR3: TGTGCCTGGAGTCCGGACGGATGGGAGTCCCAGCATTTT.

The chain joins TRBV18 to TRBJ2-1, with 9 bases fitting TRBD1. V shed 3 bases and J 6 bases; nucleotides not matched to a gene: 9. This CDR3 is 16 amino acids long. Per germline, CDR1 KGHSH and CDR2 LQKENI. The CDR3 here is CASSPTSGTGSNEQFF. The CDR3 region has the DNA TGTGCCAGCTCACCTACCTCCGGGACAGGGAGCAATGAGCAGTTCTTC.

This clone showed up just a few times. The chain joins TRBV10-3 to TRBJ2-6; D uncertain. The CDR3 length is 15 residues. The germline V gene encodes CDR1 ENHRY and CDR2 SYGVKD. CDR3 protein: CASEKGFSGANVLTF. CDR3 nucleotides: TGTGCTTCTGAGAAGGGTTTCTCTGGGGCCAACGTCCTGACTTTC.

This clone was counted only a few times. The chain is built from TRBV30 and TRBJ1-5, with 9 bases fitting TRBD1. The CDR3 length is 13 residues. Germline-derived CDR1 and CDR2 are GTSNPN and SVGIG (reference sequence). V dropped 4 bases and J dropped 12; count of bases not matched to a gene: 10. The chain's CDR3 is CAWNMGQGLNQHF. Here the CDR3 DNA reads TGTGCCTGGAACATGGGACAGGGTTTAAACCAGCATTTT. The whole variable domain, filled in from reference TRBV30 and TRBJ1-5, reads SQTIHQWPATLVQPVGSPLSLECTVEGTSNPNLYWYRQAAGRGLQLLFYSVGIGQISSEVPQNLSASRPQDRQFILSSKKLLLSDSGFYLCAWNMGQGLNQHFGDGTRLSIL.

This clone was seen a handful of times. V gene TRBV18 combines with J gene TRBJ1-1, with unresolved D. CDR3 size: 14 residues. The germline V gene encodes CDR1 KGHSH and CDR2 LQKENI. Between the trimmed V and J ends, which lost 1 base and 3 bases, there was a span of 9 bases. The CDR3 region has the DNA TGTGCCAGCTCACCACTATCTGGGGACACTGAAGCTTTCTTT. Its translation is CASSPLSGDTEAFF.

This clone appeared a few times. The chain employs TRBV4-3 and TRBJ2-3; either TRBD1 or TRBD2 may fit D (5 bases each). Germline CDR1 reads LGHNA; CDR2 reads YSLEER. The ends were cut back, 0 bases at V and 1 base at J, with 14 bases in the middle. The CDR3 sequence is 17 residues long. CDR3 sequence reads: CASSQDFWGSRTDTQYF. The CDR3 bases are TGCGCCAGCAGCCAAGATTTCTGGGGGTCTCGCACAGATACGCAGTATTTT.